This T cell receptor (beta chain) stems from a study of post-analysis software for immune sequencing data. In the case of this clonotype: Antigen specificity is unknown.

The CDR3 totals 14 residues. Germline CDR1 SGHTA, CDR2 FQGNSA. With 8 bases removed from V and 0 bases from J, the gap between germline ends came to 8 bases. Researchers reported that TCR beta cDNA libraries carried unique molecular identifiers. Each CDR3 protein gets one entry after TCRdb re-called the PCR reads with MiXCR. The data contain roughly 600,000 distinct CDR3 sequences, 44% of them singletons. Notes on the study in general: A significant reduction in normalized Chao1 diversity was observed in multiple sclerosis patients versus controls. By F measure, samples from a shared preparation batch strongly co-clustered. Patients carried roughly 5 TRBV segments more frequently than controls did, and TRBV5-6, TRBV5-1 and TRBV20-1 were among them.

The chain has TRBV7-2 and TRBJ1-6; tentative D call: TRBD1 (5 bases). Sequencing input: blood. The sequence came from a girl under 18 with multiple sclerosis. The CDR3 sequence is CASGQGSYNSPLHF. CDR3 DNA sequence: TGTGCCAGCGGTCAGGGCTCCTATAATTCACCCCTCCACTTT.